This T cell receptor (beta chain) was documented in a study of blood T cells in healthy people across ages. Study conclusions and caveats: Naive CD4+ cells and diversity were both higher in long-lived donors than in aged donors.

The second PCR ran roughly 7 to 12 cycles with a sample-barcoded 5' primer and J-beta primers. TCRdb ran MiXCR on the 5' RACE reads and lists one entry per CDR3 protein. This table holds 1.2 million to 1.5 million distinct CDR3 sequences, approximately 63% found once. Trimming shortened V by 7 bases and J by 7 bases, and 29 bases separated the two germline ends. There are 17 residues in the CDR3. Germline-derived CDR1 and CDR2 are DFQATT and SNEGSKA (reference sequence). On this clonotype: Its target is unknown. A much larger clone differs from this one at a single base, so this may be a read error.

J is TRBJ2-1 and V is TRBV20-1; D might be TRBD2 (5 bases). Source material: blood. The receptor comes from a man aged 18 to 35 in good health. CDR3 protein: CSVIILRGPNGVNEQFF. The CDR3 coding sequence is TGCAGTGTTATTATCCTCAGAGGACCCAACGGGGTAAATGAGCAGTTCTTC.